Below, one T cell receptor beta chain is given with its context. Its antigen is not known. This entry belongs to a study of vaccination and CD4 T cells after COVID-19. About the research overall: Stimulation of cells relied on overlapping spike peptides derived from SARS-CoV-2, HCoV-NL63, HCoV-OC43 and HCoV-229E.

The germline CDR1 and CDR2 sequences are SGHVS and FQNEAQ. This CDR3 is 16 amino acids long. V shed 1 base and J 1 base; nucleotides not matched to a gene: 5. Treatment given: roughly ten-day PBMC culture with coronavirus spike peptide pools or control peptides (ViraFEST assay). The Oncomine TCR Beta short-read assay sequenced DNA from cultured CD4+ T cells. TCRdb re-derived calls from the PCR reads in MiXCR, one entry per CDR3 protein. The top ten hold around 13% of the sample, which has 10,000 to 15,000 distinct CDR3 sequences, under 55% seen once. The sequencing input was CD4+ T cells from blood, cultured in vitro. J is TRBJ2-7 and V is TRBV7-8; 9 bases match TRBD1. This receptor was identified in a human donor who had recovered from COVID-19. The CDR3 sequence is CASSLGGGTGSYEQYF. CDR3 DNA: TGTGCCAGCAGCTTAGGGGGGGGGACAGGGTCCTACGAGCAGTACTTC.